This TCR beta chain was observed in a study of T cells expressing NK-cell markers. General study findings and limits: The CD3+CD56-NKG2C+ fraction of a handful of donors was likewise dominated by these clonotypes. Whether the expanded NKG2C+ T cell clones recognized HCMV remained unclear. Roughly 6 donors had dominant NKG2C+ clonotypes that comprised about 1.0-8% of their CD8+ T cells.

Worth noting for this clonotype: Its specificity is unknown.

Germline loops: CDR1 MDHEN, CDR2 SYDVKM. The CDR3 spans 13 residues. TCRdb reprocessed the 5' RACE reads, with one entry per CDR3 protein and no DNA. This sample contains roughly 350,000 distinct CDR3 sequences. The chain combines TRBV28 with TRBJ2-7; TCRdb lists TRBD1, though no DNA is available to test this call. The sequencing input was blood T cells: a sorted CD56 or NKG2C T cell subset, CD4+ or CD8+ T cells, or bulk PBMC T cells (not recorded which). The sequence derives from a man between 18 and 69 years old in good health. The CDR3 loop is CASRTRDRGEQYF.